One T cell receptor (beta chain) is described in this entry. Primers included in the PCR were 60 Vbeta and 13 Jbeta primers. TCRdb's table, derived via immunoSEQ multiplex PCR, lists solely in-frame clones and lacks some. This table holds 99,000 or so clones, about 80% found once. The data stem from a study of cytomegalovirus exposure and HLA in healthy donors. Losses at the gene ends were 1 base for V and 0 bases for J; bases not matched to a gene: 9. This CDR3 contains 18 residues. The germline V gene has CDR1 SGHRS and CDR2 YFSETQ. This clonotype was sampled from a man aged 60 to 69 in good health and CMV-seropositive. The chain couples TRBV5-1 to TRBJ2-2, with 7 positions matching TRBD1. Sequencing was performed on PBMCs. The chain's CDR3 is CASSLTRQGPSNTGELFF. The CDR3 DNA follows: TGCGCCAGCAGCTTGACCCGACAGGGCCCATCGAACACCGGGGAGCTGTTTTTT.